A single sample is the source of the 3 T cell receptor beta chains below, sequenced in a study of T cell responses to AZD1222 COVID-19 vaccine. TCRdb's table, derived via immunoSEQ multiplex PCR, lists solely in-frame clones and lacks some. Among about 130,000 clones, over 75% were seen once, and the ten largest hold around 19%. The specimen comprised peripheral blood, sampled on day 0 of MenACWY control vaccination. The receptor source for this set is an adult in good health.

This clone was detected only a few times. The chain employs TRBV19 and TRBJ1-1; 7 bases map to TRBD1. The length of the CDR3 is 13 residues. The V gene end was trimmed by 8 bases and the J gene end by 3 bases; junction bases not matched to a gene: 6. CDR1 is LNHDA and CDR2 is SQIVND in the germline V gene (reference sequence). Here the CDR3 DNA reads TGTGCCAGTGGGGGACAGACCTACACTGAAGCTTTCTTT. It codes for CASGGQTYTEAFF.

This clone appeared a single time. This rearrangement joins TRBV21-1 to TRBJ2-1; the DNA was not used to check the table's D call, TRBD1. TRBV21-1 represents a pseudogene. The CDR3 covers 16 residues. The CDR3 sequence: CASSKVGLHSYNEQFF. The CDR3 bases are TGTGCCAGCAGCAAAGTGGGCCTACACTCCTACAATGAGCAGTTCTTC.

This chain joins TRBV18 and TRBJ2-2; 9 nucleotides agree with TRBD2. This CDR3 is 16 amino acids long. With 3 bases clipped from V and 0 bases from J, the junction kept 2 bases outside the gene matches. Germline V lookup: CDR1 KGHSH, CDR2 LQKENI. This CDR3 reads CASSPRLAANTGELFF. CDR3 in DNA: TGTGCCAGCTCACCGAGACTAGCGGCGAACACCGGGGAGCTGTTTTTT.